The next 20 T cell receptor beta chains were all read from a single sample in a study of blood T cell repertoires in COVID-19. The table came from immunoSEQ multiplex PCR; TCRdb's copy has only in-frame clones and leaves some out. The profile shows 65,000 to 90,000 clones, 86% of them singletons. Sequenced sample: peripheral blood. These receptors came from a man aged 80 or over with COVID-19, enrolled during active disease.

This clone came up once. The CDR3: CASSLLPPRNYGYTF. In DNA, the CDR3 is TGTGCCAGCAGCCTACTACCGCCGCGTAACTATGGCTACACCTTC. The V gene is TRBV27, the J gene TRBJ1-2; D call uncertain. Germline lookup yields CDR1 MNHEY and CDR2 SMNVEV (reference sequence). This CDR3 spans 15 amino acids. Trimming left V 6 bases short and J 1 base short, with 15 bases between.

V usage is TRBV5-4 and J usage is TRBJ1-2, with 7 nucleotides matching TRBD1. After removal of 0 bases from V and 0 bases from J, the junction contained 2 bases not matched to a gene. The germline V gene has CDR1 SGHNT and CDR2 YYREEE (reference sequence). The CDR3 is made up of 15 amino acids. The CDR3 here is CASSLDTGANYGYTF. Written as DNA, the CDR3 is TGTGCCAGCAGCTTGGACACAGGGGCTAACTATGGCTACACCTTC.

The chain links TRBV18 to TRBJ1-1, with D hard to call. Germline loops: CDR1 KGHSH, CDR2 LQKENI. The germline V and J ends were trimmed by 1 base and 0 bases, with 12 bases remaining between them. The CDR3 runs 16 residues. The CDR3 spells CASSPRALLLNTEAFF. In nucleotides, the CDR3 is TGTGCCAGCTCACCACGGGCCCTTTTACTGAACACTGAAGCTTTCTTT.

V usage is TRBV9 and J usage is TRBJ1-6; weak D call: TRBD1 (5 bases). V was cut by 0 bases and J by 6 bases, with 10 bases left in between. The CDR3 consists of 15 residues. Germline CDR1 SGDLS, CDR2 YYNGEE. Written as DNA, the CDR3 is TGTGCCAGCAGCGTAGGGAGGGGCCGTAATTCACCCCTCCACTTT. This translates into CASSVGRGRNSPLHF.

The chain carries TRBV5-4 and TRBJ1-2; D remains unclear. CDR3 size: 15 residues. Trimming shortened V by 2 bases and J by 8 bases, and 19 bases separated the two germline ends. Looked up from germline, CDR1 is SGHNT and CDR2 is YYREEE (reference sequence). The CDR3 reads CASSLDISQLRGYTF. The CDR3 DNA reads as TGTGCCAGCAGCTTAGACATCTCCCAACTGAGAGGCTACACCTTC.

The chain is built from TRBV5-8 and TRBJ1-5, with 7 bases aligning to TRBD1. The CDR3 runs 15 residues. V was pared by 4 bases and J by 4 bases, with 8 bases of the junction left unmatched. Germline CDR1 is SGHTS and CDR2 is YDEGEE. The CDR3: CASSPLTGFNQPQHF. The CDR3 DNA is TGTGCCAGCAGCCCACTGACAGGGTTTAATCAGCCCCAGCATTTT. The full variable domain, rest sourced from reference TRBV5-8 and TRBJ1-5, is EAGVTQSPTHLIKTRGQQATLRCSPISGHTSVYWYQQALGLGLQFLLWYDEGEERNRGNFPPRFSGRQFPNYSSELNVNALELEDSALYLCASSPLTGFNQPQHFGDGTRLSIL.

The chain carries TRBV7-8 and TRBJ1-2, with a weak D call TRBD1 (5 bases). This CDR3 is 16 amino acids long. The germline CDR1 and CDR2 sequences are SGHVS and FQNEAQ. Between the trimmed V and J ends, which lost 5 bases and 2 bases, there was a span of 18 bases. Here the CDR3 reads CASSKPTGKGNYGYTF. The CDR3 DNA reads TGTGCCAGCAGCAAACCCACAGGCAAAGGGAACTATGGCTACACCTTC.

The CDR3 DNA reads TGTGCCAGCAGCTTATCTTGGACAGGGGGCGAGCAGTACTTC. This translates into CASSLSWTGGEQYF. V and J are TRBV7-2 and TRBJ2-7; 10 positions match TRBD1. V lost 2 bases, J lost 6 bases, and 4 bases stayed unmatched. The CDR3 contains 14 residues. CDR1 is SGHTA, CDR2 FQGNSA, per germline.

This chain joins TRBV28 and TRBJ1-2; 7 bases agree with TRBD1. Germline assignment: CDR1 MDHEN and CDR2 SYDVKM. The CDR3 runs to 18 residues. The ends lost 5 bases at V and 3 bases at J; junction bases unmatched: 18. The CDR3 protein is CASSPGAGGFTEDYGYTF. Written as DNA, the CDR3 is TGTGCCAGCAGTCCCGGGGCAGGGGGATTTACGGAGGACTATGGCTACACCTTC.

This clone was observed once. This rearrangement joins TRBV5-1 to TRBJ2-1; a weak D match, TRBD2 (6 bases). The germline V gene has CDR1 SGHRS and CDR2 YFSETQ. Trimming removed 4 bases from V and 8 bases from J, with 13 bases in between. The CDR3 runs to 13 residues. The DNA for the CDR3 is TGCGCCAGCAGCGTTGGGGGGATCGATGAGCAGTTCTTC. Protein: CASSVGGIDEQFF.

The chain combines TRBV19 with TRBJ1-5; TRBD1 might be the D (6 bases). The CDR3 loop spans 14 amino acids. Trimming took off 2 bases at V and 7 bases at J, with 12 bases between the two ends. Germline assignment: CDR1 LNHDA and CDR2 SQIVND (reference sequence). The chain's CDR3 is CASSITAGVQPQHF. The CDR3 DNA reads as TGTGCCAGTAGTATAACTGCAGGGGTACAGCCCCAGCATTTT.

The V call is TRBV7-6, the J call TRBJ2-2, with TRBD1 as a possible D gene (6 bases). Germline lookup yields CDR1 SGHVS and CDR2 FNYEAQ. V was trimmed by 2 bases and J by 0 bases, leaving 10 bases between them. The CDR3 has 16 amino acids. The CDR3 nucleotides are TGTGCCAGCAGCTTACTTCGACAGGCGAACACCGGGGAGCTGTTTTTT. It specifies CASSLLRQANTGELFF.

This chain joins TRBV5-1 and TRBJ1-2; 7 bases agree with TRBD1. The V gene end was trimmed by 1 base and the J gene end by 1 base; junction bases not matched to a gene: 1. The CDR3 runs to 14 residues. CDR1 is SGHRS and CDR2 is YFSETQ in the germline V gene. The CDR3 loop reads CASSLTGDNYGYTF. CDR3 in DNA: TGCGCCAGCAGCTTGACAGGGGATAACTATGGCTACACCTTC.

The chain uses TRBV10-3 and TRBJ1-6; no reliable D call. Between the trimmed V and J ends, which lost 0 bases and 10 bases, there was a span of 10 bases. Germline V lookup: CDR1 ENHRY, CDR2 SYGVKD. The CDR3 is made up of 14 amino acids. The CDR3 sequence: CAISESTRGSPLHF. The CDR3 DNA follows: TGTGCCATCAGTGAGTCGACCAGAGGCTCACCCCTCCACTTT.

V gene TRBV9 combines with J gene TRBJ1-1, with D tentatively TRBD1 (6 bases). Germline assignment: CDR1 SGDLS and CDR2 YYNGEE. The ends were cut back, 4 bases at V and 0 bases at J, with 10 bases in the middle. The CDR3 covers 14 residues. CDR3 bases: TGTGCCAGCAGCAATCAGGGGATGAACACTGAAGCTTTCTTT. Translated: CASSNQGMNTEAFF.

This clone has just one count. This chain connects TRBV11-2 to TRBJ2-6; 7 bases line up with TRBD1. This CDR3 contains 17 residues. Germline CDR1 and CDR2: SGHAT and FQNNGV. With V trimmed by 5 bases and J by 0 bases, 7 bases remained unmatched. CDR3 amino acids: CASSDLTGFSGANVLTF. CDR3 DNA sequence: TGTGCCAGCAGCGATCTGACAGGGTTCTCTGGGGCCAACGTCCTGACTTTC.

This chain links TRBV7-6 with TRBJ2-2; 8 nucleotides agree with TRBD2. Trimming cost V 5 bases and J 8 bases; bases outside gene matches: 16. CDR3 length: 17 amino acids. Germline CDR1 reads SGHVS; CDR2 reads FNYEAQ. Here the CDR3 reads CASSLNQGLVLVGELFF. The CDR3, as DNA: TGTGCCAGCAGCCTCAACCAGGGACTAGTGTTGGTAGGGGAGCTGTTTTTT.

This chain connects TRBV19 to TRBJ1-5, with TRBD1 matching 11 bases. Germline CDR1 and CDR2: LNHDA and SQIVND (reference sequence). Trimming took 7 bases from V and 4 from J; bases not matched to a gene: 12. The CDR3 is made up of 17 amino acids. CDR3 region: CASTPGTGGMWNQPQHF. The CDR3 nucleotides are TGTGCCAGTACTCCGGGGACAGGGGGTATGTGGAATCAGCCCCAGCATTTT.

This clone was seen more than once but under ten times. This sequence joins TRBV28 and TRBJ1-1, with TRBD1 matching over 10 bases. Per germline, CDR1 MDHEN and CDR2 SYDVKM. The CDR3 is 15 amino acids. The junction had 4 bases not matched to a gene; V was cut back by 6 bases and J by 0 bases. This CDR3 is CASSPTGGLNTEAFF. The CDR3 nucleotides read TGTGCCAGCAGCCCGACAGGGGGCCTGAACACTGAAGCTTTCTTT.

This chain uses TRBV5-1 with TRBJ2-5; D perhaps matches TRBD2 (6 bases). Between the trimmed V and J ends, which lost 3 bases and 4 bases, there was a span of 13 bases. The CDR3 loop spans 14 amino acids. Germline CDR1 SGHRS, CDR2 YFSETQ. The CDR3 reads CASSSGGDGETQYF. DNA for the CDR3: TGCGCCAGCAGCTCAGGAGGGGATGGAGAGACCCAGTACTTC.